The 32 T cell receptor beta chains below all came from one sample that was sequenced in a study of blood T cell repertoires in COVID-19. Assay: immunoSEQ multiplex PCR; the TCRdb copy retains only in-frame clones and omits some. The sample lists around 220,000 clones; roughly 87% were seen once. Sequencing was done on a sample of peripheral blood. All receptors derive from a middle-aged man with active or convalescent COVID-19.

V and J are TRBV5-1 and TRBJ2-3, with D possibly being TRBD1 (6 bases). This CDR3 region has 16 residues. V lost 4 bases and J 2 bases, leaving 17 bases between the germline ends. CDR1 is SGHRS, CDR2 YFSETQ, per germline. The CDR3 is CASSPWQGRSTDTQYF. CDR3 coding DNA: TGCGCCAGCAGCCCCTGGCAGGGGCGATCCACAGATACGCAGTATTTT. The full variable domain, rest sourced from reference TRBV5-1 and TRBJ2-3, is KAGVTQTPRYLIKTRGQQVTLSCSPISGHRSVSWYQQTPGQGLQFLFEYFSETQRNKGNFPGRFSGRQFSNSRSEMNVSTLELGDSALYLCASSPWQGRSTDTQYFGPGTRLTVL.

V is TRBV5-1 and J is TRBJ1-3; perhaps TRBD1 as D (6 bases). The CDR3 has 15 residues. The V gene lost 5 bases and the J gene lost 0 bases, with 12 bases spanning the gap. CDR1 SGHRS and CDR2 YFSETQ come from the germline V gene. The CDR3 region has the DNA TGCGCCAGCAGGGAGACAGGTCTCTCTGGAAACACCATATATTTT. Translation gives CASRETGLSGNTIYF.

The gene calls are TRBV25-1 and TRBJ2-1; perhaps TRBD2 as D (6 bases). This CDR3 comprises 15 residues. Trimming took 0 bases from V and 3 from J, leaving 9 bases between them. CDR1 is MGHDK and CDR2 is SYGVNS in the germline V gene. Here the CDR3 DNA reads TGTGCCAGCAGTGAATATACTAGCAGCTACAATGAGCAGTTCTTC. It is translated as CASSEYTSSYNEQFF.

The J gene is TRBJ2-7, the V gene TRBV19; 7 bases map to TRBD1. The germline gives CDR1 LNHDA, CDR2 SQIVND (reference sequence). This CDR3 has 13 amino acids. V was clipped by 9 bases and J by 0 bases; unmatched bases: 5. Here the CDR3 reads CASNRDSSYEQYF. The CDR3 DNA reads TGTGCCAGCAACCGGGACAGCTCCTACGAGCAGTACTTC.

CDR3 bases: TGTGCCAGCTCACGGAGCGGGACAGGGGATCAGCCCCAGCATTTT. Its protein product is CASSRSGTGDQPQHF. The rearrangement joins TRBV18 to TRBJ1-5; the match to TRBD1 covers 10 bases. Germline trimming cut 4 bases from V and 5 bases from J; bases unmatched to any gene: 5. This CDR3 contains 15 residues. Germline V gene lookup returns CDR1 KGHSH and CDR2 LQKENI.

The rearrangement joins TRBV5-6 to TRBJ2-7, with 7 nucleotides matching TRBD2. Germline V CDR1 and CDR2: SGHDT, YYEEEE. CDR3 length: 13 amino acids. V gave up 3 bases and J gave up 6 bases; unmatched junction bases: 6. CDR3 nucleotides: TGTGCCAGCAGCTGGGGGGAGGGTATCGAGCAGTACTTC. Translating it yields CASSWGEGIEQYF.

CDR3 residues: CASSLGAAFYGYTF. CDR3 coding DNA: TGTGCCAGCAGCTTAGGGGCAGCCTTTTATGGCTACACCTTC. The chain uses TRBV7-2 and TRBJ1-2; D is uncertain. The germline V gene encodes CDR1 SGHTA and CDR2 FQGNSA. The length of the CDR3 is 14 residues. V was cut by 1 base and J by 5 bases, with 11 bases left in between.

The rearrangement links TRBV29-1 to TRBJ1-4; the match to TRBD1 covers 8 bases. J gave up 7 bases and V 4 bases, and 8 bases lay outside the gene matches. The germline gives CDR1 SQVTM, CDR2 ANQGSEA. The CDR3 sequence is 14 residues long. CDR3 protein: CSVALRTGLEKLFF. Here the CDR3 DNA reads TGCAGCGTTGCTTTAAGGACAGGGCTTGAAAAACTGTTTTTT.

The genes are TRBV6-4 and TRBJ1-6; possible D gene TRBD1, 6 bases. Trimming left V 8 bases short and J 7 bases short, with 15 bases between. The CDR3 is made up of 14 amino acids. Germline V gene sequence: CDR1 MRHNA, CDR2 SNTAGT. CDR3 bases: TGTGCCAGCCCCCTCCGGGACAAGAATTCACCCCTCCACTTT. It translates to CASPLRDKNSPLHF.

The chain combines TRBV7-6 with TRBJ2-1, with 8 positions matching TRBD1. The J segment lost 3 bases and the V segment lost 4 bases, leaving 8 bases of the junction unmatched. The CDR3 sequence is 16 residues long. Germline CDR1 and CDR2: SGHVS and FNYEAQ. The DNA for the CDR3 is TGTGCCAGCAGCTCGTGGACAGGGCCTAGCTACAATGAGCAGTTCTTC. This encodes CASSSWTGPSYNEQFF.

CDR3 region: CASSIGGRLNEKLFF. The DNA for the CDR3 is TGTGCCAGTAGTATAGGGGGCCGCCTGAATGAAAAACTGTTTTTT. The rearrangement uses TRBV19 and TRBJ1-4, with D perhaps TRBD1 (5 bases). There are 15 residues in the CDR3. Germline V lookup: CDR1 LNHDA, CDR2 SQIVND (reference sequence). Trimming took 1 base from V and 5 from J, leaving 11 bases between them. Variable domain in full (rest from reference TRBV19 and TRBJ1-4): DGGITQSPKYLFRKEGQNVTLSCEQNLNHDAMYWYRQDPGQGLRLIYYSQIVNDFQKGDIAEGYSVSREKKESFPLTVTSAQKNPTAFYLCASSIGGRLNEKLFFGSGTQLSVL.

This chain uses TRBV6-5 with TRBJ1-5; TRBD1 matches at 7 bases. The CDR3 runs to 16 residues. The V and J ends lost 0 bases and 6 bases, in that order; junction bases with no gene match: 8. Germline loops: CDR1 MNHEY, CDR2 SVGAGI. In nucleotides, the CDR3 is TGTGCCAGCAGTTACTCCGGCCGAGGGGGCGGTCAGCCCCAGCATTTT. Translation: CASSYSGRGGGQPQHF.

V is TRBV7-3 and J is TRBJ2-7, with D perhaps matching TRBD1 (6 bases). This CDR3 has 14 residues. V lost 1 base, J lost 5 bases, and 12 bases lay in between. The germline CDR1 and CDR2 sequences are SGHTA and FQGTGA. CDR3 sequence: CASSLNRVVDEQYF. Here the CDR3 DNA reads TGTGCCAGCAGCTTAAACAGGGTGGTCGACGAGCAGTACTTC. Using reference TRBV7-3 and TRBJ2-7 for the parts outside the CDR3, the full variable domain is GAGVSQTPSNKVTEKGKYVELRCDPISGHTALYWYRQSLGQGPEFLIYFQGTGAADDSGLPNDRFFAVRPEGSVSTLKIQRTERGDSAVYLCASSLNRVVDEQYFGPGTRLTVT.

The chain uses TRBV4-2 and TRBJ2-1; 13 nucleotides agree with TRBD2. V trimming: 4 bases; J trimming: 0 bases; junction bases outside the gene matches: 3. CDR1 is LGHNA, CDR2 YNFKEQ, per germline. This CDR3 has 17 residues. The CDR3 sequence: CASSRLAGGLSYNEQFF. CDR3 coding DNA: TGTGCCAGCAGCCGACTAGCGGGGGGACTCTCCTACAATGAGCAGTTCTTC.

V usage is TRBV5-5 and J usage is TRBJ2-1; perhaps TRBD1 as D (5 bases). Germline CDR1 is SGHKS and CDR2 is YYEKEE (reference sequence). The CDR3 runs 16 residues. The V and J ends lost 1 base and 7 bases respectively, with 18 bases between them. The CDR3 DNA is TGTGCCAGCAGCTTGTCATTTGGGGCGGAAGGTAATGAGCAGTTCTTC. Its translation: CASSLSFGAEGNEQFF.

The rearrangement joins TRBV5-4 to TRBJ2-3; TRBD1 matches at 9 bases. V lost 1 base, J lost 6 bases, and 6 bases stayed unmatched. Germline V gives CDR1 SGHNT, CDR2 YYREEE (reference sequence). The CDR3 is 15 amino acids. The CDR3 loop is CASSLKQGARDTQYF. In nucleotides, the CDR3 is TGTGCCAGCAGCTTGAAACAGGGGGCTAGGGATACGCAGTATTTT.

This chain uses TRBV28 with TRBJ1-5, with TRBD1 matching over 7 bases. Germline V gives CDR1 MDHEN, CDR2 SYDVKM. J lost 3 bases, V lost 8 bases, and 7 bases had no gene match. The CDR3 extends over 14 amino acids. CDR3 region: CASRLGTDNQPQHF. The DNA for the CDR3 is TGTGCCAGCCGCCTTGGGACAGACAATCAGCCCCAGCATTTT.

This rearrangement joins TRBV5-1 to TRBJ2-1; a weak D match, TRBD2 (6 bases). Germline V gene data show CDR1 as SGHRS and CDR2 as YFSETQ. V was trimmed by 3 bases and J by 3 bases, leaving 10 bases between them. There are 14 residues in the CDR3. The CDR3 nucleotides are TGCGCCAGCAGCTCGGCTAGCGACTACAATGAGCAGTTCTTC. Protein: CASSSASDYNEQFF.

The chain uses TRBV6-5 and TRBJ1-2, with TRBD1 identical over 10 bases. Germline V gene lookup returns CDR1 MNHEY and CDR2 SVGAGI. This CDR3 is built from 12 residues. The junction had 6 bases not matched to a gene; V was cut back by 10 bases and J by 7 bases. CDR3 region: CATATGGGGYTF. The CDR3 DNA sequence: TGTGCCACCGCGACAGGGGGCGGTGGCTACACCTTC.

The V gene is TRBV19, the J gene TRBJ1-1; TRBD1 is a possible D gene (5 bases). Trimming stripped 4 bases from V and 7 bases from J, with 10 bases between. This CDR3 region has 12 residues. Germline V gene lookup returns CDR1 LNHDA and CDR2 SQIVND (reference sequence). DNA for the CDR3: TGTGCCAGTAGTAAGGGGCAGCTTGAAGCTTTCTTT. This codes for CASSKGQLEAFF. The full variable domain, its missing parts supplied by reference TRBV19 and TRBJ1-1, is DGGITQSPKYLFRKEGQNVTLSCEQNLNHDAMYWYRQDPGQGLRLIYYSQIVNDFQKGDIAEGYSVSREKKESFPLTVTSAQKNPTAFYLCASSKGQLEAFFGQGTRLTVV.

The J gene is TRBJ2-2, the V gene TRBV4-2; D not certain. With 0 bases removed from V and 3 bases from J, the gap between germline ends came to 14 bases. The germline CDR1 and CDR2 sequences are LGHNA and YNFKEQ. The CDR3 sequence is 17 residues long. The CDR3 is CASSQDGLVSDTGELFF. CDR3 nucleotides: TGTGCCAGCAGCCAAGATGGTCTAGTATCGGACACCGGGGAGCTGTTTTTT.

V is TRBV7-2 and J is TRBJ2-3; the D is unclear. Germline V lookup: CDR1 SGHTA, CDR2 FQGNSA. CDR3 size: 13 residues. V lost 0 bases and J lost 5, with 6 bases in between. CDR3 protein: CASSLARQDTQYF. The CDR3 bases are TGTGCCAGCAGCTTAGCCCGACAAGATACGCAGTATTTT.

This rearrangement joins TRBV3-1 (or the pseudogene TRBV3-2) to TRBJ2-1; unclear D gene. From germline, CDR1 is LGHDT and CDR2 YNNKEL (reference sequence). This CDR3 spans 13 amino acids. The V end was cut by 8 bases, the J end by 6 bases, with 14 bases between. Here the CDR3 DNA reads TGTGCCAGCGGTTTGGGCGCCCCCAATGAGCAGTTCTTC. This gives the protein CASGLGAPNEQFF.

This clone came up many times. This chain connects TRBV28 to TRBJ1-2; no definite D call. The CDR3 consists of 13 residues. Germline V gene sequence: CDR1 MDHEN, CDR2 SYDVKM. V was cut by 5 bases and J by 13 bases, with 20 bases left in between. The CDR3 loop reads CASSPPVLLGGTF. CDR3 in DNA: TGTGCCAGCAGTCCCCCGGTGCTGCTCGGTGGCACCTTC.

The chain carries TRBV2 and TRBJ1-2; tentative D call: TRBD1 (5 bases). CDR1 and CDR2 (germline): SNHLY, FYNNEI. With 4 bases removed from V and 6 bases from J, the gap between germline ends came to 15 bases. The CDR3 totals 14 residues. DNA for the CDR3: TGTGCCAGCAGTGCCCTCGGGGCGGGGGATGGCTACACCTTC. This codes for CASSALGAGDGYTF.

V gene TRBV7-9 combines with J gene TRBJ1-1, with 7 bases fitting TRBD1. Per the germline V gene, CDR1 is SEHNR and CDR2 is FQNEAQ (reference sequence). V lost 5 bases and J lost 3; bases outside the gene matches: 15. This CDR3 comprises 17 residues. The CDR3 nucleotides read TGTGCCAGCAGCCAACGACAGGGATACGGGTGGGACACTGAAGCTTTCTTT. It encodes CASSQRQGYGWDTEAFF.

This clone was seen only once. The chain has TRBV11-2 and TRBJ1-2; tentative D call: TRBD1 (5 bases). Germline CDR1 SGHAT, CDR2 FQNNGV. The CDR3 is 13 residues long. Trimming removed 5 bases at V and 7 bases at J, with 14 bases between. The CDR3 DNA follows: TGTGCCAGCAGCCTGGTTGGGCAGGGTGGCTACACCTTC. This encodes CASSLVGQGGYTF.

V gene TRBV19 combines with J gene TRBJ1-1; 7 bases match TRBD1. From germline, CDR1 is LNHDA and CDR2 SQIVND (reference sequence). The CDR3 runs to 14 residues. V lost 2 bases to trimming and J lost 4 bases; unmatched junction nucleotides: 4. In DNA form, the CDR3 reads TGTGCCAGTAGTATACGACAGGGAGGCACTGAAGCTTTCTTT. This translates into CASSIRQGGTEAFF.

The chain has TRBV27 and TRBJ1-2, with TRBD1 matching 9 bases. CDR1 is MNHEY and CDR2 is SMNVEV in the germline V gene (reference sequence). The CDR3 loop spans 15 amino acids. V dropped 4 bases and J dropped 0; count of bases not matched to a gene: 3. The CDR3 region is CASSSTGGSNYGYTF. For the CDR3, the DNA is TGTGCCAGCAGTTCCACAGGGGGCTCTAACTATGGCTACACCTTC.

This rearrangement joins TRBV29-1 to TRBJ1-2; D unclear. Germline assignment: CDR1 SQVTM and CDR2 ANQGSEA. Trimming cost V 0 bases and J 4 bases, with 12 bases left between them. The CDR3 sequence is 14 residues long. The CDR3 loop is CSVEDPRGAYGYTF. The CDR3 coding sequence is TGCAGCGTTGAAGACCCCAGAGGCGCCTATGGCTACACCTTC.

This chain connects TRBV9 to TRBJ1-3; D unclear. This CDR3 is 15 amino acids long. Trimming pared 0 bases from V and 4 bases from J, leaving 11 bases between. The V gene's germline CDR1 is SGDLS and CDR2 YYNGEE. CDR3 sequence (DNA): TGTGCCAGCAGCGTAGCTGCAGGCCCGGGAAACACCATATATTTT. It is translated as CASSVAAGPGNTIYF.

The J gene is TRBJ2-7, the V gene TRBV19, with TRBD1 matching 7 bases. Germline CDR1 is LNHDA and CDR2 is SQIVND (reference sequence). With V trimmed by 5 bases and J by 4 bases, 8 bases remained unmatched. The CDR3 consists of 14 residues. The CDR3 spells CASSRGQQGYEQYF. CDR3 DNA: TGTGCCAGTAGTCGCGGCCAACAGGGGTACGAGCAGTACTTC. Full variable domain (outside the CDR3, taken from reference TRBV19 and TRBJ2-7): DGGITQSPKYLFRKEGQNVTLSCEQNLNHDAMYWYRQDPGQGLRLIYYSQIVNDFQKGDIAEGYSVSREKKESFPLTVTSAQKNPTAFYLCASSRGQQGYEQYFGPGTRLTVT.